This T cell receptor (beta chain) was sequenced during a study of T cells after yellow fever vaccination. Study in general: Low-cell-number fractions underwent preparation using SMART-Seq v4 Ultra Low Input. General observations from the study: Clonotypes appearing in both CD4 and CD8 compartments existed, and their share was small. Clones from primary vaccination mostly reappeared after the booster (96% CD4, around 90% CD8).

Regarding this clonotype: The target antigen is unknown.

V gave up 2 bases and J gave up 5 bases; unmatched junction bases: 7. Looked up from germline, CDR1 is SEHNR and CDR2 is FQNEAQ (reference sequence). The length of the CDR3 is 15 residues. Researchers made TCR cDNA using 5'RACE template switching, and this step added a universal primer site and UMIs. MiXCR was run by TCRdb on the 5' RACE reads, yielding one entry per CDR3 protein. The top ten clones hold roughly 17% of a sample with about 580,000 distinct CDR3 sequences, roughly a sixth of them seen once. The J gene is TRBJ1-1, the V gene TRBV7-9; 8 bases fit TRBD1. The sample was PBMCs, taken roughly 5 days after the first yellow fever vaccination. The TCR sequence derives from a man younger than 35 who received the YFV17D yellow fever vaccine. For the CDR3, the DNA is TGTGCCAGCAGCTTAAGCTCAGGGGGCTTTACTGAAGCTTTCTTT. It specifies CASSLSSGGFTEAFF.